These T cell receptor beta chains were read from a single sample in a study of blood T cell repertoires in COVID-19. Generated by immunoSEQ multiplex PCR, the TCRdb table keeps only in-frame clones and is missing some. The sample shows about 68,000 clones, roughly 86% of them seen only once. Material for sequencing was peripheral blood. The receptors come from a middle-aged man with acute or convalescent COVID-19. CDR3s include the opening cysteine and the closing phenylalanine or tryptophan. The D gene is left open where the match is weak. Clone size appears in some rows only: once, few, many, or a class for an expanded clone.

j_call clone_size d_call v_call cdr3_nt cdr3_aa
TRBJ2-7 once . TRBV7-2 TGTGCCAGCAGCTTAGCTAGCGGCCCTACCTACGAGCAGTACTTC CASSLASGPTYEQYF
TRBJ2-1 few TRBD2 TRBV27 TGTGCCAGCAGTCCCACTAGCGGGAGGGCCTCCTACAATGAGCAGTTCTTC CASSPTSGRASYNEQFF
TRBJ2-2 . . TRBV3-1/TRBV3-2 TGTGCCAGCAGCCAATCAGGACAGAACACCGGGGAGCTGTTTTTT CASSQSGQNTGELFF
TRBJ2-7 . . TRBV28 TGTGCCAGCAGGGGACGACAGGACTCCTACGAGCAGTACTTC CASRGRQDSYEQYF
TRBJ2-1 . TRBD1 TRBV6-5 TGTGCCAGCCAATTTGAAGGGGGCATTGGCAATGAGCAGTTCTTC CASQFEGGIGNEQFF
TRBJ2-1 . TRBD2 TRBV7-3 TGTGCCAGCAGCCTAACGACTAGCGCACTACAATCCGAGCAGTTCTTC CASSLTTSALQSEQFF
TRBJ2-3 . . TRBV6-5 TGTGCCAGCAGTTACTCAGGAAGCGGCGCAGATACGCAGTATTTT CASSYSGSGADTQYF
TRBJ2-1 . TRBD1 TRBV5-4 TGTGCCAGCAGCTTGGCAGGGGGCGAATTGAATGAGCAGTTCTTC CASSLAGGELNEQFF
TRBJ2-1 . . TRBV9 TGTGCCAGCAGCGTATCAGGGTCCGGAGTTCATGAGCAGTTCTTC CASSVSGSGVHEQFF
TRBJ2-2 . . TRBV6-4 TGTGCCAGCAGGCCAGACGGGGGCACCGGGGAGCTGTTTTTT CASRPDGGTGELFF
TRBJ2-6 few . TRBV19 TGTGCCAGTATAGAACGTGAGGGCTCTGGGGCCAACGTCCTGACTTTC CASIEREGSGANVLTF
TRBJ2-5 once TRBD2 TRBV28 TGTGCCAGCAGTTTGGTTCCAGGACTAGCGGCAGAGACCCAGTACTTC CASSLVPGLAAETQYF
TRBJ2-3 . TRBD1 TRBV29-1 TGCAGCGTTGTAGCCGGGCTAGACAGGGGTCAACTTGGAGATACGCAGTATTTT CSVVAGLDRGQLGDTQYF
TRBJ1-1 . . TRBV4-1 TGCGCCAGCAGCCAAGATCGGGGAGGGACTGAAGCTTTCTTT CASSQDRGGTEAFF
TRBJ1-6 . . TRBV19 TGTGCCAGTAATGAAGGGGCGCGTTCACCCCTCCACTTT CASNEGARSPLHF
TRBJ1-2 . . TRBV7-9 TGTGCCAGCAGCTTAGTGGAGAAGCACTATGGCTACACCTTC CASSLVEKHYGYTF
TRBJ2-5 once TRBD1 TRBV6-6 TGTGCCAGCAGTGACAGGGGAGAGACCCAGTACTTC CASSDRGETQYF
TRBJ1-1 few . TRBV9 TGTGCCAGCAGCGTAGGCTCTGAGGGAAACACTGAAGCTTTCTTT CASSVGSEGNTEAFF
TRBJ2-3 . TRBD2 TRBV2 TGTGCCAGCAGTGAATGGACTAGCGGGAGCACAGATACGCAGTATTTT CASSEWTSGSTDTQYF
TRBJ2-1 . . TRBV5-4 TGTGCCAGCAGCACAACAGATTACAATGAGCAGTTCTTC CASSTTDYNEQFF
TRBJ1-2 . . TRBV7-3 TGTGCCAGCCACAGTGCGGGTCCCTATGGCTACACCTTC CASHSAGPYGYTF
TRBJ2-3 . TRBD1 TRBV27 TGTGCCAGCATCTCGACAGGGTTTCCAGATACGCAGTATTTT CASISTGFPDTQYF
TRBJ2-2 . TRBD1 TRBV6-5 TGTGCCAGCAGTCAGGACAGGGGGGCCGGGGAGCTGTTTTTT CASSQDRGAGELFF
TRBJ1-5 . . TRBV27 TGTGCCAGCAGACTTGGTCCGAATCAGCCCCAGCATTTT CASRLGPNQPQHF
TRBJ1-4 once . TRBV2 TGTGCCAGCAGTGTGGAGGGAGGAACTGAAAAACTGTTTTTT CASSVEGGTEKLFF
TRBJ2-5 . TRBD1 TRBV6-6 TGTGCCAGCAGTTCCCTACAGGGGCTGACGAATAGGGGCCAGTACTTC CASSSLQGLTNRGQYF
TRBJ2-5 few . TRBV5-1 TGCGCCAGCAGCTTCGGGGTAATTCAAGAGACCCAGTACTTC CASSFGVIQETQYF
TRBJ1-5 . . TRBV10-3 TGTGCCATCAATGGCAGTTATAATCAGCCCCAGCATTTT CAINGSYNQPQHF
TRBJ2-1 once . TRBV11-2 TGTGCCAGCAGTTCGACTCTTTTCTACAATGAGCAGTTCTTC CASSSTLFYNEQFF
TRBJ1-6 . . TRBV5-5 TGTGCCAGCAGCGTAGAAACCTATAATTCACCCCTCCACTTT CASSVETYNSPLHF
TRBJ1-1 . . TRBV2 TGTGCCAGCAGTGAGTGGGGGCTGAGAGATATGAACACTGAAGCTTTCTTT CASSEWGLRDMNTEAFF
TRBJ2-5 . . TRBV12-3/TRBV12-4 TGTGCCAGCAGTTTTAGTATCGAGACCCAGTACTTC CASSFSIETQYF
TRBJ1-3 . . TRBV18 TGTGCCAGCTCCCAGCCGAACTCCGGGATTTTAGGAAACACCATATATTTT CASSQPNSGILGNTIYF
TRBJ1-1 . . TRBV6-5 TGTGCCAGCAGCAATAACGGCGCGGGGGTAACTGAAGCTTTCTTT CASSNNGAGVTEAFF
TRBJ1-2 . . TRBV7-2 TGTGCCAGCAGCTTTGCAGTCAACTATGGCTACACCTTC CASSFAVNYGYTF
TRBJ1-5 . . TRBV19 TGTGCCAGCCTAAAAACCGGGACACTTAGCAATCAGCCCCAGCATTTT CASLKTGTLSNQPQHF
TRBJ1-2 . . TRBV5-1 TGCGCCAGCGGAACAGGGTATGGCTACACCTTC CASGTGYGYTF